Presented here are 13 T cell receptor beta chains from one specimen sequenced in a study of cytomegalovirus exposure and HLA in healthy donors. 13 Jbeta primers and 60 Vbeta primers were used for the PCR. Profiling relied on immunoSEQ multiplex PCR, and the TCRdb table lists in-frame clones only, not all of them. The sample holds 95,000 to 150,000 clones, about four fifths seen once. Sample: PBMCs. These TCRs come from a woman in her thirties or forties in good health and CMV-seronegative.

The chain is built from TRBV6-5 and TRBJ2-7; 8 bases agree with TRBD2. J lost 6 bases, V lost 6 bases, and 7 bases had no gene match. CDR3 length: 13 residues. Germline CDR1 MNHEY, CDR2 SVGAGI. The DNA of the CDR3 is TGTGCCAGCAGACGCGGACTAGCAGGCGAGCAGTACTTC. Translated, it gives CASRRGLAGEQYF.

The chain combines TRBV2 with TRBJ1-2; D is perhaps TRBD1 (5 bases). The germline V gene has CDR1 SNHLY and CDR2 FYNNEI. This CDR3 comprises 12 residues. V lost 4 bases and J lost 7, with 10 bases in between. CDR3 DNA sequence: TGTGCCAGCAGTGGGGGCTGGGGTGGCTACACCTTC. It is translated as CASSGGWGGYTF.

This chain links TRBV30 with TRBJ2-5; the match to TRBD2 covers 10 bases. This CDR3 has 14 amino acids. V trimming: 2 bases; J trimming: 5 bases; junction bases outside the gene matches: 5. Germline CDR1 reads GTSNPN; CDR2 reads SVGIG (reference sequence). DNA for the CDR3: TGTGCCTGGAGTAGCAGCGGGGGGGCTGAGACCCAGTACTTC. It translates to CAWSSSGGAETQYF. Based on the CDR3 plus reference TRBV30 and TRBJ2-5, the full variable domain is SQTIHQWPATLVQPVGSPLSLECTVEGTSNPNLYWYRQAAGRGLQLLFYSVGIGQISSEVPQNLSASRPQDRQFILSSKKLLLSDSGFYLCAWSSSGGAETQYFGPGTRLLVL.

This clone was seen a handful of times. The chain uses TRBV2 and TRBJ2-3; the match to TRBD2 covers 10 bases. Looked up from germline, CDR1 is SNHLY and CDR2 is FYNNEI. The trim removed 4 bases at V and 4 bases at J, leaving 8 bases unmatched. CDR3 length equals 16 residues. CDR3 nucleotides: TGTGCCAGCAGTGGTCCTAGCGGGAGTTTCGCAGATACGCAGTATTTT. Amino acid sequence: CASSGPSGSFADTQYF.

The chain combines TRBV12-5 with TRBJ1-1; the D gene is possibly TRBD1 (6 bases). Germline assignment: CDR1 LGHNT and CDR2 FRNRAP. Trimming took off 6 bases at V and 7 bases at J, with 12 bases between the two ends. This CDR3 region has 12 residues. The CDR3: CASGKYRVEAFF. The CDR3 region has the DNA TGTGCTAGTGGCAAGTACAGGGTTGAAGCTTTCTTT.

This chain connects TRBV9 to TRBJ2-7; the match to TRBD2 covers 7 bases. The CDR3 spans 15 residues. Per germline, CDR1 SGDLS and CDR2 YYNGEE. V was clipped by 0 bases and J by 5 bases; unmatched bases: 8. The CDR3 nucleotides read TGTGCCAGCAGCGTAGCCCCCGGGGAGGGAAACGAGCAGTACTTC. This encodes CASSVAPGEGNEQYF.

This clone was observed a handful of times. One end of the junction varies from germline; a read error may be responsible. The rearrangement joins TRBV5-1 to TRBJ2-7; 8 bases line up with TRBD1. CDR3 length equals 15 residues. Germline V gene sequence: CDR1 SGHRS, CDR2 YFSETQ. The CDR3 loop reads CASSLTDRASYGQYF. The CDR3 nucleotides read TGCGCCAGCAGCTTAACGGACAGGGCATCCTACGGGCAGTACTTC.

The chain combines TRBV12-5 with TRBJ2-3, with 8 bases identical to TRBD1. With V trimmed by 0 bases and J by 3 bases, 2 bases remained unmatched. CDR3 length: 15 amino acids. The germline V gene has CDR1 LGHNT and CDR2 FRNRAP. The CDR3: CASGLVGTGTDTQYF. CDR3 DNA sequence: TGTGCTAGTGGTTTGGTGGGGACAGGAACAGATACGCAGTATTTT.

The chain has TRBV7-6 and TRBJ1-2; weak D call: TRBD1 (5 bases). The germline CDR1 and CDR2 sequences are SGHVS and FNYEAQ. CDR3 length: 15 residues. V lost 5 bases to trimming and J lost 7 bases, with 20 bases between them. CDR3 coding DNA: TGTGCCAGCAGCCCTCCACGGGGGACCAATGGTGGCTACACCTTC. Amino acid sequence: CASSPPRGTNGGYTF.

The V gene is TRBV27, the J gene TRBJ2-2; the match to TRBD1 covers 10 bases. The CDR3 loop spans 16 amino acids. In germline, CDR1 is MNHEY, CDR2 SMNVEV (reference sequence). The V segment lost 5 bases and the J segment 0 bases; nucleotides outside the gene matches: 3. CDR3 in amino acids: CASSPGTGANTGELFF. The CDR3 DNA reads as TGTGCCAGCAGTCCGGGGACAGGGGCGAACACCGGGGAGCTGTTTTTT.

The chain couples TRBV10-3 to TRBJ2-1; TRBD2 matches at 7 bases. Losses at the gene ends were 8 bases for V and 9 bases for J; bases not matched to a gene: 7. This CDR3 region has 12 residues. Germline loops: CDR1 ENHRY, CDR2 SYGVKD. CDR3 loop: CAISGTIGEQFF. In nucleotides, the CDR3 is TGTGCCATCTCCGGGACTATCGGTGAGCAGTTCTTC.

CDR3 sequence reads: CASSQGLGKGNDEQFF. CDR3 nucleotide sequence: TGTGCCAGCAGCCAAGGCCTGGGCAAAGGTAATGATGAGCAGTTCTTC. V gene TRBV14 combines with J gene TRBJ2-1; D call uncertain. CDR1 and CDR2 (germline): SGHDN, FVKESK. CDR3 size: 16 residues. Trimming removed 1 base at V and 8 bases at J, with 18 bases between.

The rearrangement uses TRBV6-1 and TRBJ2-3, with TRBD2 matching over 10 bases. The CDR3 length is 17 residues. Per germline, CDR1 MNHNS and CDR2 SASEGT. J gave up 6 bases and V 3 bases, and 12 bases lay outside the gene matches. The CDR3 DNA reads TGTGCCAGCAGTGATAGAAGCGGGAGGGACCTCAGGGATACGCAGTATTTT. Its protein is CASSDRSGRDLRDTQYF.